This TCR beta chain was captured by sequencing in a study of identical twins. One entry per CDR3 protein, called by TCRdb with MiXCR from the 5' RACE reads. The sample consists of about 240,000 distinct CDR3 sequences, 6% to 8.5% of them appearing once. This clonotype was observed many times. The antigen is not known. The V gene's germline CDR1 is LGHDT and CDR2 YNNKEL (reference sequence). The CDR3 contains 14 residues. V was cut by 4 bases and J by 6 bases, with 14 bases left in between. Study-wide points: There was more out-of-frame TCR alpha sharing in monozygotic twins than models estimated. Twin pairs' shared out-of-frame alpha sequences were enriched in low generation probability. Sharing of beta out-of-frame sequences by twins showed a weaker excess.

The same sample was also used in a study of yellow fever vaccine responses in identical twins.

This TCR was sampled from a woman aged 18-30 years in good health. The chain recombines TRBV3-1 with TRBJ2-3; D assignment may be TRBD1 or TRBD2 (5 bases each). Sequencing input: CD8+ T cells sorted from blood. Here the CDR3 reads CASSPGPPPDTQYF. The DNA for the CDR3 is TGTGCCAGCAGCCCGGGACCGCCGCCGGATACGCAGTATTTT.